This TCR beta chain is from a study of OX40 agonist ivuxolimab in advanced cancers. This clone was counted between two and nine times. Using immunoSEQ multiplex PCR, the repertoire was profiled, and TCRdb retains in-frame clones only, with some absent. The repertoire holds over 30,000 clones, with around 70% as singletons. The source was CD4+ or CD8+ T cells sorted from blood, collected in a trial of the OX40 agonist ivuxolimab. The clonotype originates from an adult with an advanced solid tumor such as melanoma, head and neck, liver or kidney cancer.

The CDR3 region is CASSLGDRNHNEQFF. The CDR3 DNA follows: TGTGCCAGCAGTTTGGGGGACAGAAATCACAATGAGCAGTTCTTC. V and J are TRBV27 and TRBJ2-1; 7 bases fit TRBD1. Germline assignment: CDR1 MNHEY and CDR2 SMNVEV (reference sequence). Trimming at V came to 3 bases and at J to 5 bases, leaving 7 bases not matched to a gene. The CDR3 spans 15 residues.